These 16 T cell receptor beta chains were all obtained from the same sample, sequenced in a study of tumor-infiltrating lymphocytes in primary liver carcinoma. Germline DNA was extracted alongside blood RNA, which was obtained from unsorted whole blood. Constant-region priming of about 0.5 ug total RNA yielded TCR beta cDNA. Three nested multiplex PCR rounds, a slightly modified ARM-PCR method, built the TCR beta libraries. TRBV1-TRBV30 forward primers paired with a C-beta reverse primer were used in the first two PCR rounds, which ran roughly 10 cycles each. TCRdb redid the calling of the multiplex PCR reads with MiXCR, one entry per CDR3 protein. The top ten clones hold roughly 8.6% of a sample with fewer than 350,000 distinct CDR3 sequences, 60% to 80% of them seen once. Sequencing was performed on peripheral blood. These receptors all stem from a man aged 35-49 years with primary liver carcinoma and hepatitis B virus infection.

This clonotype was picked up many times. This chain connects TRBV29-1 to TRBJ2-5, with 11 bases identical to TRBD1. Germline V gives CDR1 SQVTM, CDR2 ANQGSEA. The CDR3 consists of 12 residues. V lost 6 bases and J lost 5; bases outside the gene matches: 2. The CDR3 coding sequence is TGCAGCGTGGACAGGGGGCATGAGACCCAGTACTTC. Residues: CSVDRGHETQYF.

A few counts support this clonotype. The V gene is TRBV5-1, the J gene TRBJ1-2; D unclear. The CDR3 is 14 residues long. The V end was cut by 0 bases, the J end by 0 bases, with 6 bases between. In germline, CDR1 is SGHRS, CDR2 YFSETQ. Here the CDR3 DNA reads TGCGCCAGCAGCTTGGAACTAGCTAACTATGGCTACACCTTC. Translating it yields CASSLELANYGYTF. Drawing the rest from reference TRBV5-1 and TRBJ1-2, the complete variable domain is KAGVTQTPRYLIKTRGQQVTLSCSPISGHRSVSWYQQTPGQGLQFLFEYFSETQRNKGNFPGRFSGRQFSNSRSEMNVSTLELGDSALYLCASSLELANYGYTFGSGTRLTVV.

The J gene is TRBJ2-7, the V gene TRBV7-9, with 9 bases fitting TRBD2. The CDR3 runs to 15 residues. Germline V CDR1 and CDR2: SEHNR, FQNEAQ (reference sequence). Losses at the gene ends were 5 bases for V and 5 bases for J; bases not matched to a gene: 10. The CDR3 coding sequence is TGTGCCAGCAGCAGGGGCCTAGCGGGATGGGACGAGCAGTACTTC. It codes for CASSRGLAGWDEQYF.

This chain links TRBV24-1 with TRBJ2-7; 8 positions match TRBD1. The junction had 5 bases not matched to a gene; V was cut back by 2 bases and J by 3 bases. The CDR3 length is 15 residues. Germline CDR1 and CDR2: KGHDR and SFDVKD. In nucleotides, the CDR3 is TGTGCCACCAGTGATTCCGGGACAGGTCACTACGAGCAGTACTTC. Translated: CATSDSGTGHYEQYF.

With respect to this clonotype: This may be a read error: a much more frequent sequence differs by one nucleotide. V usage is TRBV6-1 and J usage is TRBJ2-4; no clear D gene. The germline V gene encodes CDR1 MNHNS and CDR2 SASEGT. This CDR3 contains 13 residues. CDR3 loop: CVSSERGSNIQYF. CDR3 nucleotide sequence: TGTGTCAGCAGTGAACGAGGTTCGAACATTCAGTACTTC.

Concerning this clonotype itself: Mismatch with germline at one junction end may stem from a read error. This chain joins TRBV6-1 and TRBJ2-3, with 12 bases identical to TRBD2. The CDR3 runs to 19 residues. Germline V gene sequence: CDR1 MNHNS, CDR2 SASEGT. CDR3 residues: CASRRTGTSGPLSTDAQYF. Written as DNA, the CDR3 is TGTGCCAGCCGCAGGACGGGGACTAGCGGGCCCTTGAGCACAGATGCGCAGTATTTT.

This sequence joins TRBV15 and TRBJ2-5; a weak D match, TRBD2 (5 bases). Germline-derived CDR1 and CDR2 are LNHNV and YYDKDF (reference sequence). Trimming left V 0 bases short and J 3 bases short, with 14 bases between. The CDR3 contains 16 residues. The CDR3 sequence is CATSRDRRRTEETQYF. CDR3 in DNA: TGTGCCACCAGCAGAGATAGACGGAGGACGGAAGAGACCCAGTACTTC.

The chain couples TRBV4-3 to TRBJ2-1, with 7 bases identical to TRBD2. CDR1 is LGHNA and CDR2 is YSLEER in the germline V gene. The CDR3 has 15 amino acids. V gave up 0 bases and J gave up 7 bases; unmatched junction bases: 6. DNA of the CDR3: TGCGCCAGCAGCCAAGATTCAGCGGGATGGAATGAGCAGTTCTTC. Translating it yields CASSQDSAGWNEQFF.

With respect to this clonotype: This could be a read error, since a much larger clone is one nucleotide away. The V call is TRBV6-5, the J call TRBJ2-5, with 9 bases identical to TRBD1. CDR1 is MNHEY, CDR2 SVGAGI, per germline. Germline trimming cut 0 bases from V and 5 bases from J; bases unmatched to any gene: 13. The CDR3 has 18 residues. The CDR3 protein is CASSYSSFGTGQEETQYF. The DNA of the CDR3 is TGTGCCAGCAGTTACTCGAGTTTCGGGACAGGGCAGGAGGAGACCCAGTACTTC.

V is TRBV10-2 and J is TRBJ1-5, with 9 positions matching TRBD1. Trimming took 6 bases from V and 2 from J; bases not matched to a gene: 8. The CDR3 runs 16 residues. Germline values: CDR1 WSHSY, CDR2 SAAADI. The DNA of the CDR3 is TGCGCCAGCAGAGAAAACAGGGGGCAGGGCAATCAGCCCCAGCATTTT. Its translation is CASRENRGQGNQPQHF.

This clonotype was detected only once. This may arise from a read error, as a much more abundant clone is one base away. For the CDR3, the DNA is TGTGCCGGCAGGAGGGGAATGAACACTGAAGCTTTCTTT. This codes for CAGRRGMNTEAFF. The chain carries TRBV6-1 and TRBJ1-1; TRBD1 might be the D (5 bases). The CDR3 runs to 13 residues. Germline-derived CDR1 and CDR2 are MNHNS and SASEGT.

As concerns this clonotype: Its ends do not fully match the called genes, so a read error is possible. The chain is built from TRBV7-8 and TRBJ2-7; D is possibly TRBD2 (5 bases). This CDR3 has 12 residues. Germline CDR1 reads SGHVS; CDR2 reads FQNEAQ. CDR3 region: CAISETSNEQHF. DNA of the CDR3: TGTGCCATCAGCGAAACTAGTAACGAGCAGCACTTC.

Turning to this clonotype: Lacking the conserved final phenylalanine or tryptophan, this CDR3 likely reflects a read error. This sequence joins TRBV11-2 and TRBJ1-1; tentatively, D is TRBD1 (5 bases). The germline V gene has CDR1 SGHAT and CDR2 FQNNGV. Deletions cut 5 bases from V and 0 bases from J, with 19 bases between. This CDR3 region has 17 residues. The CDR3 DNA sequence: TGTGCCAGCAGCCCCCTAGGGACGGAGTTCTTGAACACTGAAGCTTTCTTA. Amino acids: CASSPLGTEFLNTEAFL.

This clonotype came up once. This may be a read error, as it is one base from a much larger clone. J is TRBJ1-2 and V is TRBV29-1; D may be TRBD1 (6 bases). Germline CDR1 and CDR2: SQVTM and ANQGSEA. The CDR3 length is 14 residues. This CDR3 reads CSVLIPGQLYGYSF. The CDR3 DNA is TGCAGCGTCCTCATTCCAGGACAGCTATATGGCTACAGCTTC.

This clonotype was counted only a few times. The chain joins TRBV6-1 to TRBJ2-3; D not certain. This CDR3 spans 14 amino acids. The V and J ends lost 7 bases and 0 bases respectively, with 11 bases between them. The germline CDR1 and CDR2 sequences are MNHNS and SASEGT. As DNA, the CDR3 is TGTGCCAGCACCCCCTTGCCCAGCACAGATACGCAGTATTTT. Its translation: CASTPLPSTDTQYF.

The sample holds one count of this clonotype. A clone one base away is much larger, so this may be a read error. The CDR3 coding sequence is TGTGCCAGCAATGAAGCGCTTCTCTATAGCAATCAGCCCCAGCATTTT. As protein: CASNEALLYSNQPQHF. This chain joins TRBV6-1 and TRBJ1-5, with no clear D. Germline V gives CDR1 MNHNS, CDR2 SASEGT. The CDR3 spans 16 residues.